Each of the 26 T cell receptor beta chains below was sequenced from the same sample in a study of post-analysis software for immune sequencing data. Findings of the study overall: When patients were compared with controls, 4 or 5 TRBV segments were more frequent, TRBV5-6, TRBV5-1 and TRBV20-1 among them.

These receptors are not linked to any known antigen. Tagging with unique molecular identifiers was a feature of the TCR beta cDNA libraries. TCRdb passed the PCR reads through MiXCR, listing each CDR3 protein once. The sample has some 690,000 distinct CDR3 sequences, about 32% seen once. Input material: blood. These receptors were taken from a girl between 10 and 17 years old with multiple sclerosis.

The chain employs TRBV29-1 and TRBJ2-7; no reliable D call. The V gene's germline CDR1 is SQVTM and CDR2 ANQGSEA. Trimming removed 4 bases at V and 2 bases at J, with 12 bases between. The CDR3 is 13 residues long. CDR3 DNA sequence: TGCAGCGTTGTCGGCCAGCGCACCTACGAGCAGTACTTC. Its translation is CSVVGQRTYEQYF.

In this sample, this clonotype turned up a few times. The chain carries TRBV4-1 and TRBJ1-2; TRBD1 matches at 8 bases. Germline CDR1 is MGHRA and CDR2 is YSYEKL. This CDR3 spans 15 amino acids. J lost 7 bases, V lost 1 base, and 8 bases had no gene match. Here the CDR3 reads CASSQVSGTGFGYTF. For the CDR3, the DNA is TGCGCCAGCAGCCAAGTAAGCGGGACAGGCTTTGGCTACACCTTC.

This rearrangement joins TRBV14 to TRBJ2-3; the match to TRBD2 covers 13 bases. Losses at the gene ends were 4 bases for V and 5 bases for J; bases not matched to a gene: 9. CDR1 and CDR2 (germline): SGHDN, FVKESK. The CDR3 loop spans 17 amino acids. In nucleotides, the CDR3 is TGTGCCAGCAGCCGGAGGACTAGCGGGGGCGAGGGAGATACGCAGTATTTT. It encodes CASSRRTSGGEGDTQYF.

CDR3 region: CASSVVGLASDTQYF. The DNA for the CDR3 is TGTGCCAGCAGCGTAGTCGGGCTAGCTTCAGATACGCAGTATTTT. The chain combines TRBV9 with TRBJ2-3; D perhaps matches TRBD2 (5 bases). The CDR3 covers 15 residues. V was cut by 0 bases and J by 4 bases, with 12 bases left in between. The germline V gene has CDR1 SGDLS and CDR2 YYNGEE.

This chain links TRBV11-3 with TRBJ2-5, with 7 bases fitting TRBD2. This CDR3 spans 15 amino acids. The V gene end was trimmed by 5 bases and the J gene end by 2 bases; junction bases not matched to a gene: 8. Per the germline V gene, CDR1 is SGHNT and CDR2 is YENEEA. This chain's CDR3 is CASSRRGNSQETQYF. In nucleotides, the CDR3 is TGTGCCAGCAGCCGGCGGGGGAATTCGCAAGAGACCCAGTACTTC.

The chain couples TRBV27 to TRBJ2-1, with D uncertain. Trimming took 6 bases from V and 10 from J, leaving 10 bases between them. Germline CDR1 MNHEY, CDR2 SMNVEV (reference sequence). The CDR3 extends over 11 amino acids. The CDR3 nucleotides are TGTGCCAGCAGCCATCTAAGGGAGCAGTTCTTC. It specifies CASSHLREQFF.

The chain links TRBV12-3 or TRBV12-4 to TRBJ2-2, with D unclear. This CDR3 comprises 13 residues. The V gene lost 1 base and the J gene lost 6 bases, with 6 bases spanning the gap. CDR3: CASSLGPPGELFF. DNA of the CDR3: TGTGCCAGCAGTTTAGGGCCCCCCGGGGAGCTGTTTTTT.

The chain uses TRBV6-5 and TRBJ2-5, with TRBD2 matching over 14 bases. The J call could be wrong; TRBJ2-7 is a better fit for the DNA end. The V gene's germline CDR1 is MNHEY and CDR2 SVGAGI. The CDR3 runs to 17 residues. CDR3 in DNA: TGTGCCAGCAGTTACCGCCTCCACGGACTAGCGGGAGGCGAGCAGTACTTC. Its translation is CASSYRLHGLAGGEQYF.

V usage is TRBV29-1 and J usage is TRBJ2-5; D ambiguous. This CDR3 has 13 residues. V was trimmed by 6 bases and J by 11 bases, leaving 22 bases between them. In germline, CDR1 is SQVTM, CDR2 ANQGSEA. This CDR3 is CSVRWLVVGEQYF. The CDR3 coding sequence is TGCAGCGTCCGGTGGCTGGTAGTCGGTGAGCAGTACTTC.

Concerning this clonotype itself: An end of the junction differs from the germline gene, which may be a read error. The rearrangement joins TRBV5-4 to TRBJ2-3; a weak D match, TRBD2 (6 bases). CDR3 length equals 16 residues. Germline CDR1 reads SGHNT; CDR2 reads YYREEE (reference sequence). The CDR3 DNA is TGTGTCAGCAGCTTGGAGGGAGGCAGTTACACAGATACGCAGTATTTT. Protein sequence: CVSSLEGGSYTDTQYF.

As DNA, the CDR3 is TGTGCCAGCAGAAAACATAGCCTGGAACTGCCTAACTATGGCTACACCTTC. Protein product: CASRKHSLELPNYGYTF. The rearrangement uses TRBV7-9 and TRBJ1-2, with unresolved D. Trimming took 6 bases from V and 0 from J, leaving 20 bases between them. The CDR3 runs to 17 residues. Germline lookup yields CDR1 SEHNR and CDR2 FQNEAQ (reference sequence).

In this sample, this clonotype turned up a few times. The rearrangement links TRBV5-1 to TRBJ1-6, with a weak D call TRBD1 (6 bases). Deletions cut 4 bases from V and 7 bases from J, with 15 bases between. The CDR3 has 15 amino acids. Germline assignment: CDR1 SGHRS and CDR2 YFSETQ. The CDR3 region has the DNA TGCGCCAGCAGCAATACAGGGTCACGGAATTCACCCCTCCACTTT. Translating gives CASSNTGSRNSPLHF.

The gene calls are TRBV7-2 and TRBJ2-7, with TRBD2 matching 7 bases. The junction had 7 bases not matched to a gene; V was cut back by 0 bases and J by 5 bases. Germline CDR1 SGHTA, CDR2 FQGNSA. The CDR3 sequence is 15 residues long. The CDR3 coding sequence is TGTGCCAGCAGCTTAGCTAGCGGGTCCGCGCACGAGCAGTACTTC. Translated: CASSLASGSAHEQYF. The full variable domain, its missing parts supplied by reference TRBV7-2 and TRBJ2-7, is GAGVSQSPSNKVTEKGKDVELRCDPISGHTALYWYRQSLGQGLEFLIYFQGNSAPDKSGLPSDRFSAERTGGSVSTLTIQRTQQEDSAVYLCASSLASGSAHEQYFGPGTRLTVT.

V is TRBV5-5 and J is TRBJ2-5; 13 bases agree with TRBD2. With 3 bases clipped from V and 1 base from J, the junction kept 3 bases outside the gene matches. This CDR3 comprises 16 residues. CDR1 is SGHKS and CDR2 is YYEKEE in the germline V gene (reference sequence). The CDR3 here is CASSWGLAGSQETQYF. CDR3 DNA sequence: TGTGCCAGCAGCTGGGGACTAGCGGGGAGCCAAGAGACCCAGTACTTC.

This clonotype was picked up many times. This chain links TRBV7-2 with TRBJ2-3; D unclear. CDR1 and CDR2 from the germline V gene are SGHTA and FQGNSA. V shed 1 base and J shed 0 bases, with 8 bases lying between them. This CDR3 contains 15 residues. For the CDR3, the DNA is TGTGCCAGCAGCTTAGGGGTCGTCAGCACAGATACGCAGTATTTT. This codes for CASSLGVVSTDTQYF.

The V gene is TRBV29-1, the J gene TRBJ1-4; D not resolved. V was trimmed by 3 bases and J by 8 bases, leaving 7 bases between them. Germline-derived CDR1 and CDR2 are SQVTM and ANQGSEA. The CDR3 has 11 amino acids. CDR3 in DNA: TGCAGCGTTGACGTCTCGGAAAAACTGTTTTTT. Amino acid sequence: CSVDVSEKLFF.

V and J are TRBV6-5 and TRBJ2-5; maybe TRBD2 (6 bases). The end of the DNA is better explained by TRBJ2-7, so the J call may be wrong. The CDR3 runs to 14 residues. Looked up from germline, CDR1 is MNHEY and CDR2 is SVGAGI. In DNA form, the CDR3 reads TGTGCCAGCAGTTGCAGGAATCGGAGGGACGAGCAGTACTTC. Amino acids: CASSCRNRRDEQYF.

The rearrangement uses TRBV14 and TRBJ2-2; D possibly uses TRBD1 or TRBD2 (5 bases each). Germline lookup yields CDR1 SGHDN and CDR2 FVKESK. The CDR3 is made up of 14 amino acids. Trimming took off 2 bases at V and 5 bases at J, with 9 bases between the two ends. CDR3 region: CASSQLWGTGELFF. CDR3 sequence (DNA): TGTGCCAGCAGCCAATTGTGGGGGACCGGGGAGCTGTTTTTT.

The J gene is TRBJ2-7, the V gene TRBV28; D gene ambiguous. Germline CDR1 and CDR2: MDHEN and SYDVKM. This CDR3 has 12 residues. V lost 10 bases and J lost 0, with 10 bases in between. CDR3 in amino acids: CATESSSYEQYF. The CDR3, as DNA: TGTGCCACGGAGAGCAGCTCCTACGAGCAGTACTTC. The entire variable domain, with the rest obtained from reference TRBV28 and TRBJ2-7, is as follows: DVKVTQSSRYLVKRTGEKVFLECVQDMDHENMFWYRQDPGLGLRLIYFSYDVKMKEKGDIPEGYSVSREKKERFSLILESASTNQTSMYLCATESSSYEQYFGPGTRLTVT.

This chain uses TRBV5-1 with TRBJ2-3, with D perhaps TRBD1 or TRBD2 (5 bases each). The CDR3 contains 15 residues. Per germline, CDR1 SGHRS and CDR2 YFSETQ. V was pared by 3 bases and J by 1 base, with 12 bases between. The CDR3 here is CASSWDRRGTDTQYF. The CDR3, as DNA: TGCGCCAGCAGCTGGGACCGCCGGGGCACAGATACGCAGTATTTT.

The chain couples TRBV6-4 to TRBJ1-5; D gene unclear. The germline V gene encodes CDR1 MRHNA and CDR2 SNTAGT. Trimming left V 4 bases short and J 5 bases short, with 6 bases between. The CDR3 is 12 residues long. The DNA of the CDR3 is TGTGCCAGCAGTGTTAGGGATCAGCCCCAGCATTTT. Amino acids: CASSVRDQPQHF.

The rearrangement links TRBV10-1 to TRBJ2-1; 10 nucleotides align to TRBD1. Germline V gives CDR1 WNHNN, CDR2 SYGVQD (reference sequence). The CDR3 totals 17 residues. V trimming: 0 bases; J trimming: 3 bases; junction bases outside the gene matches: 5. As DNA, the CDR3 is TGCGCCAGCAGTGAGTCCTATTGGGACAGGGGCTACAATGAGCAGTTCTTC. It translates to CASSESYWDRGYNEQFF.

The chain has TRBV28 and TRBJ2-1; 13 bases are a match to TRBD2. The ends lost 5 bases at V and 7 bases at J; junction bases unmatched: 8. This CDR3 is built from 16 residues. The germline V gene encodes CDR1 MDHEN and CDR2 SYDVKM. CDR3 region: CASSGPGLAGLNEQFF. In DNA, the CDR3 is TGTGCCAGCAGTGGACCGGGACTAGCGGGGTTAAATGAGCAGTTCTTC.

This clonotype was detected a few times. The chain links TRBV7-9 to TRBJ1-5; D is undetermined. The V end was cut by 1 base, the J end by 7 bases, with 5 bases between. Germline V gene sequence: CDR1 SEHNR, CDR2 FQNEAQ (reference sequence). The CDR3 runs 12 residues. Written as DNA, the CDR3 is TGTGCCAGCAGCTTAGGCCTCCAGCCCCAGCATTTT. Amino acids: CASSLGLQPQHF.

This clonotype occurred many times. The chain carries TRBV27 and TRBJ1-5; maybe TRBD1 (6 bases). This CDR3 comprises 15 residues. The V gene's germline CDR1 is MNHEY and CDR2 SMNVEV (reference sequence). V lost 3 bases, J lost 4 bases, and 13 bases lay in between. The CDR3 sequence is CASSLVGGRNQPQHF. In DNA, the CDR3 is TGTGCCAGCAGTTTGGTCGGGGGGCGGAATCAGCCCCAGCATTTT.

The genes are TRBV20-1 and TRBJ2-1; 9 nucleotides align to TRBD2. Germline CDR1 reads DFQATT; CDR2 reads SNEGSKA (reference sequence). V was pared by 3 bases and J by 8 bases, with 20 bases of the junction left unmatched. This CDR3 has 18 residues. The CDR3 DNA sequence: TGCAGTGCTAGGTTGGGGCTAGCGGGGAGAATTCTGGTCGATGAGCAGTTCTTC. This encodes CSARLGLAGRILVDEQFF.